A single sample gave rise to the 23 T cell receptor beta chains below, sequenced in a study of OX40 agonist ivuxolimab in advanced cancers. Only in-frame clones appear in the TCRdb table, and some are missing; sequencing was by immunoSEQ multiplex PCR. The sample lists 12,000 or so clones, approximately 81% occurring once. This sample comprised CD4+ or CD8+ T cells sorted from blood, obtained in a trial of the OX40 agonist ivuxolimab. These receptors were taken from an adult with an advanced solid tumor such as melanoma, head and neck, liver or kidney cancer.

The chain joins TRBV5-6 to TRBJ2-7, with unresolved D. With 3 bases removed from V and 2 bases from J, the gap between germline ends came to 3 bases. The CDR3 runs to 11 residues. Germline V CDR1 and CDR2: SGHDT, YYEEEE. The CDR3 region has the DNA TGTGCCAGCAGCTCCACCTACGAGCAGTACTTC. Translated: CASSSTYEQYF.

The V gene is TRBV28, the J gene TRBJ1-6; 10 bases fit TRBD1. The germline V gene encodes CDR1 MDHEN and CDR2 SYDVKM. There are 15 residues in the CDR3. J lost 7 bases, V lost 7 bases, and 7 bases had no gene match. CDR3 sequence reads: CASTLDRGKNSPLHF. The CDR3 bases are TGTGCCAGCACCCTGGACAGGGGGAAGAATTCACCCCTCCACTTT.

In regard to this clone: This sample also contains other DNA sequences that code for the same CDR3. In nucleotides, the CDR3 is TGTGCCAGTGGGTGGGATAGCGCAGGGGAGGGCGGCTATGGCTACACCTTC. The encoded protein is CASGWDSAGEGGYGYTF. This chain joins TRBV28 and TRBJ1-2, with D perhaps matching TRBD1 (6 bases). V was trimmed by 9 bases and J by 4 bases, leaving 27 bases between them. CDR3 length: 17 amino acids. Germline-derived CDR1 and CDR2 are MDHEN and SYDVKM.

This clone was observed a few times. This rearrangement joins TRBV5-1 to TRBJ1-1; 8 bases agree with TRBD1. Germline V gene data show CDR1 as SGHRS and CDR2 as YFSETQ. Germline trimming cut 0 bases from V and 11 bases from J; bases unmatched to any gene: 6. This CDR3 has 13 residues. DNA of the CDR3: TGCGCCAGCAGCTTGGGACAGGGGCGGGGGGCTTTCTTT. Translating it yields CASSLGQGRGAFF. Combining the CDR3 with reference TRBV5-1 and TRBJ1-1 gives the whole variable domain KAGVTQTPRYLIKTRGQQVTLSCSPISGHRSVSWYQQTPGQGLQFLFEYFSETQRNKGNFPGRFSGRQFSNSRSEMNVSTLELGDSALYLCASSLGQGRGAFFGQGTRLTVV.

This rearrangement joins TRBV5-5 to TRBJ1-1; 10 bases match TRBD1. The CDR3 consists of 14 residues. The germline CDR1 and CDR2 sequences are SGHKS and YYEKEE (reference sequence). V lost 3 bases to trimming and J lost 5 bases; unmatched junction nucleotides: 4. The CDR3 loop is CASSSGTGVTEAFF. CDR3 in DNA: TGTGCCAGCAGCTCGGGGACAGGGGTGACTGAAGCTTTCTTT.

By sample fraction, this clone is medium-sized. The V call is TRBV12-5, the J call TRBJ1-2; D is ambiguous. V lost 2 bases and J 4 bases, leaving 14 bases between the germline ends. Per the germline V gene, CDR1 is LGHNT and CDR2 is FRNRAP. This CDR3 has 15 residues. This CDR3 is CASGLSHATSYGYTF. CDR3 DNA: TGTGCTAGTGGTTTGAGCCACGCCACGTCCTATGGCTACACCTTC.

This sequence joins TRBV7-8 and TRBJ1-1; D gene unclear. V was pared by 2 bases and J by 5 bases, with 9 bases between. The CDR3 length is 13 residues. The V gene's germline CDR1 is SGHVS and CDR2 FQNEAQ. The chain's CDR3 is CASSLWVGTEAFF. The CDR3 DNA follows: TGTGCCAGCAGCTTATGGGTGGGGACTGAAGCTTTCTTT.

J is TRBJ2-5 and V is TRBV11-3; 8 bases agree with TRBD1. Germline V CDR1 and CDR2: SGHNT, YENEEA. With 5 bases clipped from V and 4 bases from J, the junction kept 15 bases outside the gene matches. The CDR3 is made up of 17 amino acids. The CDR3 spells CASSLSVQGGEGETQYF. The CDR3 nucleotides read TGTGCCAGCAGCCTCTCGGTACAGGGGGGAGAAGGAGAGACCCAGTACTTC.

CDR3 protein: CASSVEDTSTYEQYF. CDR3 nucleotide sequence: TGTGCCAGCAGCGTAGAGGATACGTCTACCTACGAGCAGTACTTC. V usage is TRBV9 and J usage is TRBJ2-7, with no clear D. This CDR3 is 15 amino acids long. Germline values: CDR1 SGDLS, CDR2 YYNGEE. Trimming stripped 0 bases from V and 2 bases from J, with 12 bases between.

This chain connects TRBV28 to TRBJ2-3; D unresolved. CDR1 and CDR2 from the germline V gene are MDHEN and SYDVKM. The CDR3 is made up of 11 amino acids. Trimming cost V 8 bases and J 6 bases, with 9 bases left between them. The CDR3 reads CASRWADTQYF. The CDR3 DNA follows: TGTGCCAGCCGTTGGGCGGATACGCAGTATTTT.

The chain couples TRBV5-1 to TRBJ2-7, with a possible D match to TRBD2 (5 bases). The CDR3 covers 11 residues. V was shortened by 4 bases and J by 6 bases, with 8 bases between the two germline ends. Germline assignment: CDR1 SGHRS and CDR2 YFSETQ. The CDR3 sequence: CASSPGVEQYF. The CDR3 nucleotides read TGCGCCAGCAGCCCCGGGGTCGAGCAGTACTTC.

This clone was seen a single time. The rearrangement joins TRBV5-1 to TRBJ1-1; 10 bases align to TRBD1. CDR1 is SGHRS and CDR2 is YFSETQ in the germline V gene. After removal of 1 base from V and 0 bases from J, the junction contained 6 bases not matched to a gene. The CDR3 covers 17 residues. Here the CDR3 reads CASSLFAGTGVNTEAFF. The CDR3 nucleotides read TGCGCCAGCAGCTTGTTTGCCGGGACAGGGGTGAACACTGAAGCTTTCTTT. Together with reference TRBV5-1 and TRBJ1-1, the CDR3 gives the full variable domain: KAGVTQTPRYLIKTRGQQVTLSCSPISGHRSVSWYQQTPGQGLQFLFEYFSETQRNKGNFPGRFSGRQFSNSRSEMNVSTLELGDSALYLCASSLFAGTGVNTEAFFGQGTRLTVV.

The chain carries TRBV7-9 and TRBJ1-4; unclear D gene. CDR1 SEHNR and CDR2 FQNEAQ come from the germline V gene (reference sequence). Trimming took off 5 bases at V and 0 bases at J, with 16 bases between the two ends. The CDR3 contains 17 residues. The CDR3 sequence: CASSTFALGSTNEKLFF. CDR3 bases: TGTGCCAGCAGCACCTTCGCCCTTGGGTCAACTAATGAAAAACTGTTTTTT.

This clone came up once. The chain links TRBV5-6 to TRBJ2-7; D gene unclear. The CDR3 spans 16 residues. V was clipped by 0 bases and J by 1 base, with 14 bases between them. Germline values: CDR1 SGHDT, CDR2 YYEEEE. CDR3 sequence (DNA): TGTGCCAGCAGCTTGGGTAGGGCCCTAGAATCCTACGAGCAGTACTTC. Residues: CASSLGRALESYEQYF.

In its sample, this clone was seen a few times. The chain has TRBV13 and TRBJ1-1, with D unclear. Between the trimmed V and J ends, which lost 2 bases and 8 bases, there was a span of 6 bases. Germline V CDR1 and CDR2: PRHDT, FYEKMQ (reference sequence). This CDR3 has 11 amino acids. CDR3 in amino acids: CASSLQLEAFF. CDR3 nucleotide sequence: TGTGCCAGCAGCTTACAGCTCGAAGCTTTCTTT. The full variable domain, in which reference TRBV13 and TRBJ1-1 provide the parts outside the CDR3, is AAGVIQSPRHLIKEKRETATLKCYPIPRHDTVYWYQQGPGQDPQFLISFYEKMQSDKGSIPDRFSAQQFSDYHSELNMSSLELGDSALYFCASSLQLEAFFGQGTRLTVV.

The chain links TRBV7-6 to TRBJ2-7; D not resolved. CDR1 and CDR2 from the germline V gene are SGHVS and FNYEAQ. This CDR3 is 12 amino acids long. V was shortened by 2 bases and J by 4 bases, with 6 bases between the two germline ends. DNA for the CDR3: TGTGCCAGCAGCTTATTGGGATACGAGCAGTACTTC. Encoded protein: CASSLLGYEQYF.

The rearrangement joins TRBV5-5 to TRBJ1-4; a weak D match, TRBD1 (6 bases). Per germline, CDR1 SGHKS and CDR2 YYEKEE (reference sequence). V dropped 2 bases and J dropped 7 bases, with 12 bases sitting between them. The CDR3 sequence is 14 residues long. The CDR3: CASSLGQGSEKLFF. CDR3 sequence (DNA): TGTGCCAGCAGCTTAGGGCAGGGGAGTGAAAAACTGTTTTTT.

DNA for the CDR3: TGTGCCAGCAGCCCAAGGGCTGCGGGGGGACGCACAGATACGCAGTATTTT. As protein: CASSPRAAGGRTDTQYF. V is TRBV7-9 and J is TRBJ2-3; TRBD2 matches 8 bases. Per germline, CDR1 SEHNR and CDR2 FQNEAQ (reference sequence). The CDR3 contains 17 residues. V was pared by 5 bases and J by 1 base, with 11 bases of the junction left unmatched.

Worth noting for this clone: One junction end does not reproduce the germline sequence, and a read error may be involved. The chain employs TRBV7-7 and TRBJ2-7, with 8 bases aligning to TRBD1. The V gene's germline CDR1 is SSHAT and CDR2 FNYEAQ (reference sequence). The length of the CDR3 is 15 residues. The CDR3 sequence: CASSLEPGGSDEQYF. The CDR3 DNA reads as TGTGCTAGCAGCTTAGAACCAGGGGGCTCGGACGAGCAGTACTTC.

The sample holds a few counts of this clone. CDR3 sequence (DNA): TGTGCCAGCAGTTCACAGGAGATCACCGGGGAGCTGTTTTTT. Its protein product is CASSSQEITGELFF. The V and J genes are TRBV27 and TRBJ2-2; D is possibly TRBD1 (5 bases). The V gene's germline CDR1 is MNHEY and CDR2 SMNVEV (reference sequence). The CDR3 length is 14 residues. Trimming cost V 4 bases and J 4 bases, with 10 bases left between them.

This chain links TRBV25-1 with TRBJ1-6, with 9 nucleotides matching TRBD1. Looked up from germline, CDR1 is MGHDK and CDR2 is SYGVNS. The CDR3 consists of 15 residues. J was trimmed by 4 bases and V by 6 bases; bases with no gene match: 4. The CDR3 DNA reads as TGTGCCAGCAGGACAGGGGGTAGTTATAATTCACCCCTCCACTTT. Translation gives CASRTGGSYNSPLHF. Supplemented by reference TRBV25-1 and TRBJ1-6, the full variable domain reads EADIYQTPRYLVIGTGKKITLECSQTMGHDKMYWYQQDPGMELHLIHYSYGVNSTEKGDLSSESTVSRIRTEHFPLTLESARPSHTSQYLCASRTGGSYNSPLHFGNGTRLTVT.

The DNA for the CDR3 is TGTGCCAGCAGGGGTCCAGGGGGAAGCTCCTATAATTCACCCCTCCACTTT. This codes for CASRGPGGSSYNSPLHF. The chain links TRBV11-2 to TRBJ1-6; TRBD1 matches 7 bases. Germline lookup yields CDR1 SGHAT and CDR2 FQNNGV. Trimming cost V 6 bases and J 0 bases; bases outside gene matches: 8. This CDR3 comprises 17 residues.

This rearrangement joins TRBV27 to TRBJ1-1; 8 bases line up with TRBD1. The germline V gene has CDR1 MNHEY and CDR2 SMNVEV (reference sequence). CDR3 size: 15 residues. J lost 0 bases, V lost 5 bases, and 5 bases had no gene match. The CDR3: CASSPWTGMNTEAFF. DNA for the CDR3: TGTGCCAGCAGTCCATGGACAGGGATGAACACTGAAGCTTTCTTT.